These 3 T cell receptor beta chains were sequenced from one sample in a study of T cells in Graves' hyperthyroidism and ophthalmopathy. From RNA transcripts, TCR beta CDR3 regions were amplified. First-round RT-PCR with HTBI primers amplified the TCR CDR3 region. TCRdb re-called the multiplex PCR reads with MiXCR, one entry per CDR3 protein. The table shows 200,000 to 250,000 distinct CDR3 sequences, with roughly 17% occurring only once. Sequencing was done on a sample of blood. These receptor sequences come from a woman in her late teens or twenties with Graves' ophthalmopathy.

This clonotype was detected many times. The V call is TRBV5-6, the J call TRBJ1-5; a weak D match, TRBD1 (5 bases). There are 15 residues in the CDR3. V was cut by 0 bases and J by 4 bases, with 11 bases left in between. Germline loops: CDR1 SGHDT, CDR2 YYEEEE. CDR3 DNA: TGTGCCAGCAGCTTGGCGGGGGGTGGTAATCAGCCCCAGCATTTT. Amino acids: CASSLAGGGNQPQHF.

This clonotype has a count of ten or more. The rearrangement joins TRBV27 to TRBJ2-7; D possibly matches TRBD1 or TRBD2 (5 bases each). The V gene lost 5 bases and the J gene lost 2 bases, with 16 bases spanning the gap. The CDR3 contains 15 residues. Germline V gives CDR1 MNHEY, CDR2 SMNVEV (reference sequence). In nucleotides, the CDR3 is TGTGCCAGCAGTCCCATCCGGGACCGGCCCTACGAGCAGTACTTC. The encoded protein is CASSPIRDRPYEQYF.

This clonotype came up many times. Here the CDR3 DNA reads TGTGCCAGCAGATTGACTAGCGGGATTGGATACGAGCAGTACTTC. Translation: CASRLTSGIGYEQYF. This rearrangement joins TRBV6-2 or TRBV6-3 to TRBJ2-7; the match to TRBD2 covers 11 bases. Germline CDR1 reads MNHEY; CDR2 reads SVGEGT. V lost 6 bases and J lost 4; bases outside the gene matches: 8. The CDR3 loop spans 15 amino acids.